A single sample is the source of the 2 T cell receptor beta chains below, sequenced in a study of early T cells in non-severe SARS-CoV-2 infection. TCRdb itself ran the 5' RACE reads through MiXCR, one entry per CDR3 protein. The table records approximately 74,000 distinct CDR3 sequences, 14% to 15% of them present only once. The sequenced material came from whole blood. These receptors all come from an adult who was a healthcare worker with PCR-confirmed SARS-CoV-2 infection or an uninfected control (not recorded which).

In this sample, this clonotype turned up many times. The rearrangement joins TRBV2 to TRBJ1-2, with 11 positions matching TRBD1. J gave up 5 bases and V 3 bases, and 5 bases lay outside the gene matches. Germline V gene lookup returns CDR1 SNHLY and CDR2 FYNNEI. The CDR3 extends over 15 amino acids. The DNA for the CDR3 is TGTGCCAGCAGTGAGGGGACAGGGGGTATTTATGGCTACACCTTC. It is translated as CASSEGTGGIYGYTF.

The V and J genes are TRBV7-2 and TRBJ1-2; D is undetermined. The V end was cut by 6 bases, the J end by 2 bases, with 10 bases between. Germline V CDR1 and CDR2: SGHTA, FQGNSA. This CDR3 contains 13 residues. CDR3 amino acids: CASRGKLNYGYTF. CDR3 bases: TGTGCCAGCAGAGGAAAGCTAAACTATGGCTACACCTTC.